The next 20 T cell receptor beta chains were all read from a single sample in a study of radiotherapy plus CTLA-4 blockade in lung cancer. Assay: immunoSEQ multiplex PCR; the TCRdb copy retains only in-frame clones and omits some. This sample has roughly 98,000 clones, with roughly 80% found just once. This material consisted of peripheral blood, taken from a patient treated with radiotherapy plus ipilimumab. The receptor set was obtained from a human donor with non-small cell lung cancer who had a partial response to radiotherapy plus ipilimumab.

The chain recombines TRBV4-2 with TRBJ2-7; 10 nucleotides line up with TRBD2. Trimming removed 5 bases from V and 4 bases from J; junction bases left unmatched: 5. The CDR3 is made up of 14 amino acids. The germline gives CDR1 LGHNA, CDR2 YNFKEQ. The CDR3 DNA reads as TGTGCCAGCAGCTGGGGACTAGCGTCTTACGAGCAGTACTTC. Residues: CASSWGLASYEQYF.

V is TRBV11-3 and J is TRBJ2-5; tentatively, D is TRBD1 (6 bases). CDR1 is SGHNT, CDR2 YENEEA, per germline. Trimming pared 2 bases from V and 4 bases from J, leaving 14 bases between. The CDR3 consists of 15 residues. CDR3 DNA sequence: TGTGCCAGCAGCTTACGGCAGGGGCGCTTAGAGACCCAGTACTTC. Translating gives CASSLRQGRLETQYF.

The rearrangement uses TRBV27 and TRBJ2-3, with 11 bases identical to TRBD2. The germline V gene encodes CDR1 MNHEY and CDR2 SMNVEV (reference sequence). The V segment lost 4 bases and the J segment 4 bases; nucleotides outside the gene matches: 4. This CDR3 is 15 amino acids long. The CDR3 spells CASSSLAGGADTQYF. The DNA of the CDR3 is TGTGCCAGCAGTTCCTTAGCGGGAGGGGCAGATACGCAGTATTTT.

The V call is TRBV6-1, the J call TRBJ2-1, with 7 bases lining up with TRBD2. Germline assignment: CDR1 MNHNS and CDR2 SASEGT. The CDR3 contains 14 residues. V shed 7 bases, J shed 3 bases, and the junction held 6 bases outside the gene matches. CDR3: CASNPKRDYNEQFF. The CDR3 DNA reads as TGTGCCAGCAATCCCAAGCGGGACTACAATGAGCAGTTCTTC.

This clone appeared a few times. The rearrangement links TRBV5-1 to TRBJ1-1, with 10 positions matching TRBD1. The junction had 8 bases not matched to a gene; V was cut back by 4 bases and J by 2 bases. CDR1 is SGHRS and CDR2 is YFSETQ in the germline V gene. This CDR3 has 16 residues. CDR3 amino acids: CASSLGQGLVNTEAFF. CDR3 DNA sequence: TGCGCCAGCAGCCTGGGACAGGGGTTGGTTAACACTGAAGCTTTCTTT.

This chain joins TRBV4-2 and TRBJ2-5; TRBD2 matches 7 bases. Trimming removed 0 bases from V and 1 base from J; junction bases left unmatched: 5. The length of the CDR3 is 16 residues. The germline gives CDR1 LGHNA, CDR2 YNFKEQ. The DNA for the CDR3 is TGTGCCAGCAGCCAAGAGGGACTAACTCCCCAAGAGACCCAGTACTTC. Residues: CASSQEGLTPQETQYF.

Here the CDR3 DNA reads TGTGCCAGCAGTGCACGACAGGGGAGCGAGCAGTTCTTC. Protein product: CASSARQGSEQFF. This chain links TRBV6-5 with TRBJ2-1; 8 bases align to TRBD1. V was pared by 5 bases and J by 10 bases, with 7 bases of the junction left unmatched. CDR1 MNHEY and CDR2 SVGAGI come from the germline V gene. The CDR3 totals 13 residues.

This rearrangement joins TRBV6-1 to TRBJ1-1; 7 bases match TRBD1. V was pared by 3 bases and J by 5 bases, with 9 bases of the junction left unmatched. Germline CDR1 and CDR2: MNHNS and SASEGT. This CDR3 region has 15 residues. The CDR3 nucleotides read TGTGCCAGCAGTGAGCAGGGGGGTCCGTGGACTGAAGCTTTCTTT. Amino acid sequence: CASSEQGGPWTEAFF.

This chain connects TRBV28 to TRBJ2-1, with 10 bases identical to TRBD2. Per germline, CDR1 MDHEN and CDR2 SYDVKM. Trimming at V came to 2 bases and at J to 4 bases, leaving 5 bases not matched to a gene. The CDR3 consists of 16 residues. The CDR3 DNA follows: TGTGCCAGCAGTTTAGTGAGCGGGAGGGGTTACAATGAGCAGTTCTTC. It yields the protein CASSLVSGRGYNEQFF.

This CDR3 is CASSWTSGSSYEQYF. The CDR3 DNA follows: TGTGCCAGCAGCTGGACTAGCGGGAGTTCCTACGAGCAGTACTTC. The chain employs TRBV6-1 and TRBJ2-7; 13 positions match TRBD2. Germline CDR1 and CDR2: MNHNS and SASEGT. V dropped 6 bases and J dropped 1; count of bases not matched to a gene: 3. The CDR3 is 15 residues long.

The gene calls are TRBV11-1 and TRBJ1-4; D gene unclear. CDR3 length equals 16 residues. Germline V gene data show CDR1 as SGHAT and CDR2 as FQDESV (reference sequence). V lost 1 base and J lost 3, with 12 bases in between. DNA for the CDR3: TGTGCCAGCAGCTTAGGTGGCGGCCGGGCTAATGAAAAACTGTTTTTT. Its protein is CASSLGGGRANEKLFF. Full variable domain (missing parts from reference TRBV11-1 and TRBJ1-4): EAEVAQSPRYKITEKSQAVAFWCDPISGHATLYWYRQILGQGPELLVQFQDESVVDDSQLPKDRFSAERLKGVDSTLKIQPAELGDSAMYLCASSLGGGRANEKLFFGSGTQLSVL.

This chain connects TRBV11-2 to TRBJ2-7; TRBD1 matches 7 bases. The CDR3 spans 18 residues. The J segment lost 1 base and the V segment lost 1 base, leaving 13 bases of the junction unmatched. CDR1 and CDR2 from the germline V gene are SGHAT and FQNNGV. This CDR3 is CASSLVKGGDRASYEQYF. In DNA, the CDR3 is TGTGCCAGCAGCTTAGTAAAAGGCGGCGACAGGGCGTCCTACGAGCAGTACTTC.

This chain connects TRBV5-1 to TRBJ2-5; 8 nucleotides line up with TRBD2. With 5 bases clipped from V and 3 bases from J, the junction kept 3 bases outside the gene matches. Per the germline V gene, CDR1 is SGHRS and CDR2 is YFSETQ. The length of the CDR3 is 13 residues. The CDR3 region is CASRAGVEETQYF. The CDR3 region has the DNA TGCGCCAGCAGAGCGGGGGTAGAAGAGACCCAGTACTTC.

CDR3 sequence: CASSVAPSGSGETQYF. The CDR3 nucleotides are TGTGCCAGCAGCGTAGCCCCTAGCGGGAGCGGCGAGACCCAGTACTTC. The chain is built from TRBV9 and TRBJ2-5, with 10 nucleotides matching TRBD2. CDR1 is SGDLS, CDR2 YYNGEE, per germline. The junction had 7 bases not matched to a gene; V was cut back by 0 bases and J by 5 bases. The CDR3 totals 16 residues.

The rearrangement links TRBV6-4 to TRBJ2-2; 7 bases align to TRBD2. The length of the CDR3 is 14 residues. Trimming removed 4 bases from V and 6 bases from J; junction bases left unmatched: 5. Germline V CDR1 and CDR2: MRHNA, SNTAGT. The CDR3 spells CASSGTSSPGELFF. The CDR3 DNA follows: TGTGCCAGCAGTGGGACTAGTAGCCCCGGGGAGCTGTTTTTT.

The rearrangement joins TRBV7-9 to TRBJ1-1; no firm D call. The germline CDR1 and CDR2 sequences are SEHNR and FQNEAQ (reference sequence). V was cut by 5 bases and J by 3 bases, with 16 bases left in between. The CDR3 totals 15 residues. The CDR3 is CASSPWLSEYTEAFF. CDR3 DNA: TGTGCCAGCAGCCCCTGGTTAAGTGAGTACACTGAAGCTTTCTTT.

The rearrangement joins TRBV11-3 to TRBJ2-5; no clear D. This CDR3 contains 15 residues. The germline V gene encodes CDR1 SGHNT and CDR2 YENEEA. Trimming took 0 bases from V and 1 from J, leaving 9 bases between them. The CDR3 nucleotides are TGTGCCAGCAGCTTAGATCAAAGTAGCCAAGAGACCCAGTACTTC. This gives the protein CASSLDQSSQETQYF.

This rearrangement joins TRBV2 to TRBJ2-2; 8 bases are shared with TRBD1. V shed 7 bases, J shed 4 bases, and the junction held 8 bases outside the gene matches. CDR3 length: 15 amino acids. CDR1 is SNHLY and CDR2 is FYNNEI in the germline V gene. In DNA, the CDR3 is TGTGCCAGCACCGGGGGACAGGTGGGCACCGGGGAGCTGTTTTTT. This encodes CASTGGQVGTGELFF.

The V and J genes are TRBV5-4 and TRBJ1-1, with TRBD1 matching over 10 bases. CDR1 SGHNT and CDR2 YYREEE come from the germline V gene (reference sequence). The trim removed 0 bases at V and 0 bases at J, leaving 2 bases unmatched. This CDR3 has 16 amino acids. As DNA, the CDR3 is TGTGCCAGCAGCTTGGTCGGGACAGGGGTGAACACTGAAGCTTTCTTT. Encoded protein: CASSLVGTGVNTEAFF. Complete variable domain (other parts from reference TRBV5-4 and TRBJ1-1): ETGVTQSPTHLIKTRGQQVTLRCSSQSGHNTVSWYQQALGQGPQFIFQYYREEENGRGNFPPRFSGLQFPNYSSELNVNALELDDSALYLCASSLVGTGVNTEAFFGQGTRLTVV.

The chain links TRBV14 to TRBJ2-1, with a possible D match to TRBD2 (6 bases). The CDR3 sequence is 17 residues long. Looked up from germline, CDR1 is SGHDN and CDR2 is FVKESK. Trimming cost V 1 base and J 4 bases, with 17 bases left between them. CDR3 in DNA: TGTGCCAGCAGCCAAGTTGACGGGAGAGGGTCTTACAATGAGCAGTTCTTC. Its protein is CASSQVDGRGSYNEQFF.